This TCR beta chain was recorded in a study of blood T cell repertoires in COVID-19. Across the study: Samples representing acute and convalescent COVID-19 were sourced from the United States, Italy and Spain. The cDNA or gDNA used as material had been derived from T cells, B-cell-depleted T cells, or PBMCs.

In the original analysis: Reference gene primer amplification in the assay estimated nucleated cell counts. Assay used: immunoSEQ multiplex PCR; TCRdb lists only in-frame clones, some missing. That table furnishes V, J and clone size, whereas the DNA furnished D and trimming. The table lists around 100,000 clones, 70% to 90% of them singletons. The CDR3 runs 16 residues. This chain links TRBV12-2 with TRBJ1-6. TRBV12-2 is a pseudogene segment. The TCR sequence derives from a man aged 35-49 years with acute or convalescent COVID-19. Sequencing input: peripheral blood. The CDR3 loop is CASRALPPGVDSPLHF. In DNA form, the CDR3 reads TGTGCAAGTCGCGCCCTTCCCCCCGGGGTAGATTCACCCCTCCACTTT.